This T cell receptor beta chain was sequenced during a study of blood T cell repertoires in COVID-19. In the study overall: Both acute and convalescent COVID-19 samples were obtained from the United States, Italy and Spain. Sample material is recorded as cDNA or gDNA derived from T cells, B-cell-depleted T cells, or PBMCs.

Method: immunoSEQ multiplex PCR; TCRdb's copy keeps in-frame clones and lacks some. The data hold 150,000 to 170,000 clones, with approximately 80% observed a single time. Seattle cases were enrolled at active infection and followed longitudinally. There are 13 residues in the CDR3. V gave up 2 bases and J gave up 3 bases, with 9 bases separating them. CDR1 SGHRS and CDR2 YFSETQ come from the germline V gene. J is TRBJ2-7 and V is TRBV5-1; D is undetermined. This receptor was taken from a woman aged 60-75 years with COVID-19, enrolled during active disease. Sample: peripheral blood. The CDR3 region is CASSFGRNYEQYF. CDR3 nucleotides: TGCGCCAGCAGCTTCGGCAGGAACTACGAGCAGTACTTC.